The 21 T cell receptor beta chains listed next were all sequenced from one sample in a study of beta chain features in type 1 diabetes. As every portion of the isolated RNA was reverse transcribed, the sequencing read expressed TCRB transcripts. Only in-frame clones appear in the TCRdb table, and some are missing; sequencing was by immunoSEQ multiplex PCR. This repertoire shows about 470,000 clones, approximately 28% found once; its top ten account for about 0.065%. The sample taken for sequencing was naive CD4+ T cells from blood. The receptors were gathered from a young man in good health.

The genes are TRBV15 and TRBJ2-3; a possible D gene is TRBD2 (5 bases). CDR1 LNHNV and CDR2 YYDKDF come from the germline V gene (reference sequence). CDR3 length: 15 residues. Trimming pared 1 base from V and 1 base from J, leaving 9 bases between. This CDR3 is CATSRGERGTDTQYF. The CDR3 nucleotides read TGTGCCACCAGCAGAGGGGAGAGGGGCACAGATACGCAGTATTTT.

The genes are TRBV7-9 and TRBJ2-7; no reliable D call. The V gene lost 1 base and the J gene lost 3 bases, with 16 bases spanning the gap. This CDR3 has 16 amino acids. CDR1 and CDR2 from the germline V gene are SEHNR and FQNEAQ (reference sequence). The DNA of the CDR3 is TGTGCCAGCAGCTTAGTTGAATTCCAATCCTTCTACGAGCAGTACTTC. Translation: CASSLVEFQSFYEQYF.

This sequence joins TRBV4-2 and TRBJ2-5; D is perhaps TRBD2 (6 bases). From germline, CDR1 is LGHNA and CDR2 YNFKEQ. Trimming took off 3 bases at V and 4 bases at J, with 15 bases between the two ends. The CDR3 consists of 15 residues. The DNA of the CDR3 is TGTGCCAGCAGCCATAGGCAGGGAGGCATAGAGACCCAGTACTTC. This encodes CASSHRQGGIETQYF.

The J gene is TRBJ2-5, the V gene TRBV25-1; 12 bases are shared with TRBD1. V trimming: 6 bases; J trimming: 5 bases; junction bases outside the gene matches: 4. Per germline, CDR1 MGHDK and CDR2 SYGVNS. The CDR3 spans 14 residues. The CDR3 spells CASSGDRGRETQYF. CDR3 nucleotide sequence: TGTGCCAGCAGCGGGGACAGGGGGCGGGAGACCCAGTACTTC.

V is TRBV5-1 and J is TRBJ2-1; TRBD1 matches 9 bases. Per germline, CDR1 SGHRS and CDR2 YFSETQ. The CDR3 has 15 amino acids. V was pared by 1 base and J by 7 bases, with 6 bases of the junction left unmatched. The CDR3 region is CASSLTGGERNEQFF. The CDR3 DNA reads TGCGCCAGCAGCTTGACAGGGGGCGAAAGGAATGAGCAGTTCTTC.

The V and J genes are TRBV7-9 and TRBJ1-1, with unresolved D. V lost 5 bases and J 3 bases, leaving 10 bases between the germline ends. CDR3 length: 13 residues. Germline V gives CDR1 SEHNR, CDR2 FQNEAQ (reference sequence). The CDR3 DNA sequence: TGTGCCAGCAGCGCCGGGGTGGACACTGAAGCTTTCTTT. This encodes CASSAGVDTEAFF.

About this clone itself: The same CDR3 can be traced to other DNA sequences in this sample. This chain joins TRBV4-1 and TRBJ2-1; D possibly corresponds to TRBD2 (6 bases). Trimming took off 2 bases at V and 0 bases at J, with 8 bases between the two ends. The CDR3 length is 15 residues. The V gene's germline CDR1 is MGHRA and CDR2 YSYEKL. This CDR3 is CASSQLGSSYNEQFF. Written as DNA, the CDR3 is TGCGCCAGCAGCCAACTCGGGAGCTCCTACAATGAGCAGTTCTTC.

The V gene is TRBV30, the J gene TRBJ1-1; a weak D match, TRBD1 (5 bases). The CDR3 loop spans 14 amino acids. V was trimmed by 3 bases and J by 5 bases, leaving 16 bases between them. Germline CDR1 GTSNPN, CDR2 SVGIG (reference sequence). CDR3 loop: CAWRRRGAGTEAFF. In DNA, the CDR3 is TGTGCCTGGAGGCGGAGGGGCGCGGGGACTGAAGCTTTCTTT.

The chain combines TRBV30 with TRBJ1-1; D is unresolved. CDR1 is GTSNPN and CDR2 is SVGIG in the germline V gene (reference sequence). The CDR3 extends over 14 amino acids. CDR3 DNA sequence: TGTGCTTCGAGACGGGCGACCTCTCACACTGAAGCTTTCTTT. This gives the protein CASRRATSHTEAFF. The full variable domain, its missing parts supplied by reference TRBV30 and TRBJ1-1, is SQTIHQWPATLVQPVGSPLSLECTVEGTSNPNLYWYRQAAGRGLQLLFYSVGIGQISSEVPQNLSASRPQDRQFILSSKKLLLSDSGFYLCASRRATSHTEAFFGQGTRLTVV.

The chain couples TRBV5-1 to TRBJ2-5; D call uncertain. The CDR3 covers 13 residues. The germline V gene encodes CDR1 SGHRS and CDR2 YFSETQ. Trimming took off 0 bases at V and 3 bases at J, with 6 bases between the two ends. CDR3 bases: TGCGCCAGCAGCTTGGGGGTCGAAGAGACCCAGTACTTC. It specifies CASSLGVEETQYF.

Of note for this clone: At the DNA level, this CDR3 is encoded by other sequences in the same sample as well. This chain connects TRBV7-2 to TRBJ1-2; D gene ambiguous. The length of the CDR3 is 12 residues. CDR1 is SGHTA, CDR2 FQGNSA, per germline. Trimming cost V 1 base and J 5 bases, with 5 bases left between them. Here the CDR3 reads CASSLEGYGYTF. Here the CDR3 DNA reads TGTGCCAGCAGCTTAGAAGGATATGGCTACACCTTC.

The CDR3 is CASSEIQGVGYTF. The CDR3 DNA reads as TGTGCCAGCAGCGAGATACAGGGTGTGGGCTACACCTTC. The gene calls are TRBV7-2 and TRBJ1-2, with D perhaps matching TRBD1 (6 bases). Germline V gene sequence: CDR1 SGHTA, CDR2 FQGNSA. This CDR3 is 13 amino acids long. V gave up 5 bases and J gave up 8 bases, with 15 bases separating them. The variable domain in full, with the rest retrieved from reference TRBV7-2 and TRBJ1-2, is GAGVSQSPSNKVTEKGKDVELRCDPISGHTALYWYRQSLGQGLEFLIYFQGNSAPDKSGLPSDRFSAERTGGSVSTLTIQRTQQEDSAVYLCASSEIQGVGYTFGSGTRLTVV.

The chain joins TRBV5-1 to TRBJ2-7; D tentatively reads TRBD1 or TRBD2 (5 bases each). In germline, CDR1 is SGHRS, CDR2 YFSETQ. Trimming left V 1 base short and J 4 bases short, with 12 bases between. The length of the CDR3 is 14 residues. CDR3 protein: CASSLSGAGYEQYF. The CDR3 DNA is TGCGCCAGCAGCTTGAGCGGCGCAGGGTACGAGCAGTACTTC.

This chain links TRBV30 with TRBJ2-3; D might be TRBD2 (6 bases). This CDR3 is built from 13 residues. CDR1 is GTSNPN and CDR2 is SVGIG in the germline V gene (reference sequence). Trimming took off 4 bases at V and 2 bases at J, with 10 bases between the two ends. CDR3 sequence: CAWTRDPTDTQYF. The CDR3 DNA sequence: TGTGCCTGGACGCGGGACCCCACAGATACGCAGTATTTT.

CDR3 region: CAWSGRRTSEYTQYF. Here the CDR3 DNA reads TGTGCCTGGAGTGGAAGGAGGACTAGCGAATATACGCAGTATTTT. The rearrangement links TRBV30 to TRBJ2-3, with 9 positions matching TRBD2. V trimming: 1 base; J trimming: 7 bases; junction bases outside the gene matches: 9. CDR1 GTSNPN and CDR2 SVGIG come from the germline V gene (reference sequence). The CDR3 has 15 amino acids.

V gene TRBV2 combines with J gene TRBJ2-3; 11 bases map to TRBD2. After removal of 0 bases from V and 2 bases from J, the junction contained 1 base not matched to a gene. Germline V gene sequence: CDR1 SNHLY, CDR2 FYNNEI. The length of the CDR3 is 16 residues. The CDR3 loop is CASSEAGLAVTDTQYF. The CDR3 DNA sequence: TGTGCCAGCAGTGAAGCGGGACTAGCGGTCACAGATACGCAGTATTTT.

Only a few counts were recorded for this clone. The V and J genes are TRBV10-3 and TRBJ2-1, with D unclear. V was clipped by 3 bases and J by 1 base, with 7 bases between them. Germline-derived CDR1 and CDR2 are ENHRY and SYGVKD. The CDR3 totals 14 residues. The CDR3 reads CAISDNPSYNEQFF. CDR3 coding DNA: TGTGCCATCAGTGATAATCCTTCCTACAATGAGCAGTTCTTC.

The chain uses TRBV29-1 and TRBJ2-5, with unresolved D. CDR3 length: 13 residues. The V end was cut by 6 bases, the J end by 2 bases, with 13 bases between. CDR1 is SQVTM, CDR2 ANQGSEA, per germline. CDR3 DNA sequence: TGCAGCGTAGAACTACATGCGCAAGAGACCCAGTACTTC. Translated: CSVELHAQETQYF. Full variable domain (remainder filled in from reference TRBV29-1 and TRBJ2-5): SAVISQKPSRDICQRGTSLTIQCQVDSQVTMMFWYRQQPGQSLTLIATANQGSEATYESGFVIDKFPISRPNLTFSTLTVSNMSPEDSSIYLCSVELHAQETQYFGPGTRLLVL.

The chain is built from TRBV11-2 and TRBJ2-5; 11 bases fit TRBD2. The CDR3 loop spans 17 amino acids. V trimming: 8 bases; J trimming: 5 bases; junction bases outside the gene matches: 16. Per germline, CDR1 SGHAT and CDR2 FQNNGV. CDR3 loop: CASPPRCSGRAGETQYF. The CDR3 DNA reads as TGTGCCAGCCCACCCCGTTGTAGCGGGAGGGCCGGGGAGACCCAGTACTTC. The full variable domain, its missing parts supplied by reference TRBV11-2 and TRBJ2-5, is EAGVAQSPRYKIIEKRQSVAFWCNPISGHATLYWYQQILGQGPKLLIQFQNNGVVDDSQLPKDRFSAERLKGVDSTLKIQPAKLEDSAVYLCASPPRCSGRAGETQYFGPGTRLLVL.

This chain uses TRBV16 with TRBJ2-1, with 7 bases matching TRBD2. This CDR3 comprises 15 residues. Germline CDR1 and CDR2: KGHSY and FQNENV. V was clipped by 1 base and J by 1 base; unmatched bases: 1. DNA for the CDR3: TGTGCCAGCAGCCAATTACTAGCGTCCTACAATGAGCAGTTCTTC. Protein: CASSQLLASYNEQFF.

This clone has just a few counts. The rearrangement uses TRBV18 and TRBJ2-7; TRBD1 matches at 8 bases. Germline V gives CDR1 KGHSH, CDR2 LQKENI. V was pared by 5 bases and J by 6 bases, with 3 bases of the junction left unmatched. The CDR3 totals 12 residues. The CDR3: CASSEGQAEQYF. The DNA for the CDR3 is TGTGCCAGCTCAGAGGGACAGGCCGAGCAGTACTTC.